This paragraph reports one T cell receptor (beta chain). Its specificity is unknown. CDR3 length: 14 residues. The germline V gene encodes CDR1 MGHRA and CDR2 YSYEKL. V lost 8 bases, J lost 6 bases, and 8 bases stayed unmatched. The data were produced by immunoSEQ multiplex PCR, yet TCRdb's version contains in-frame clones alone and is incomplete. The sample yields 120,000 to 150,000 clones, 89% seen once. The source of the sample is a study of T cell responses to AZD1222 COVID-19 vaccine. Study-level findings and limits: Clonal diversity was possibly underestimated; the donors were predominantly white British and more often female.

This sequence joins TRBV4-1 and TRBJ2-2, with 8 bases that match TRBD2. The input for sequencing was peripheral blood, taken on day 0 of AZD1222 vaccination. The receptor was isolated from an adult in good health. The CDR3 nucleotides are TGCGCCAGCGCGCGGGAGGAGGGGGCCGGGGAGCTGTTTTTT. This gives the protein CASAREEGAGELFF.